Listed below are T cell receptor beta chains from one sample, sequenced in a study of regulatory T cells in long-lasting Graves disease. TCRdb re-analysed the multiplex PCR reads in MiXCR, keeping a single row per CDR3 protein. Of approximately 500,000 distinct CDR3 sequences in the sample, under 25% were seen once. This sample comprised peripheral blood mononuclear cells (PBMCs), obtained when the disease was refractory, from a patient treated with antithyroid drugs. Receptors originate from a female donor with Graves disease. Each CDR3 is given with its conserved first and last residue. Each record gives: J gene, clone size, V gene, CDR3 protein. Size tells how often a clone was seen (once, few, many) or the class of an expanded clone, and some rows leave it out.

J gene: TRBJ2-1
clone size: -
V gene: TRBV2
CDR3 protein: CASSGGTSGPLQFF

J gene: TRBJ2-2
clone size: -
V gene: TRBV27
CDR3 protein: CASSLGPESTGELFF

J gene: TRBJ1-1
clone size: -
V gene: TRBV12-3/TRBV12-4
CDR3 protein: CASQGLGAEAFF

J gene: TRBJ1-6
clone size: few
V gene: TRBV9
CDR3 protein: CASSVAVGTGNSPLHF

J gene: TRBJ2-1
clone size: many
V gene: TRBV6-5
CDR3 protein: CASSYGAGIYNEQFF

J gene: TRBJ2-7
clone size: many
V gene: TRBV27
CDR3 protein: CASMTRGTYEQYF

J gene: TRBJ2-2
clone size: many
V gene: TRBV2
CDR3 protein: CASSPTSGAGELFF

J gene: TRBJ2-1
clone size: -
V gene: TRBV29-1
CDR3 protein: CSVEEGAGAGLNEQFF

J gene: TRBJ1-5
clone size: -
V gene: TRBV5-5
CDR3 protein: CASSPEGVGQPQHF

J gene: TRBJ2-2
clone size: -
V gene: TRBV7-3
CDR3 protein: CASSLGSQVSGELFF

J gene: TRBJ2-5
clone size: many
V gene: TRBV6-5
CDR3 protein: CASSLGGEGETQYF

J gene: TRBJ2-5
clone size: many
V gene: TRBV28
CDR3 protein: CASSLLGSQETQYF

J gene: TRBJ1-2
clone size: -
V gene: TRBV3-1
CDR3 protein: CASSQDLLGRWNGYTF

J gene: TRBJ2-1
clone size: -
V gene: TRBV7-9
CDR3 protein: CASSSRGGDEQFF

J gene: TRBJ2-1
clone size: many
V gene: TRBV28
CDR3 protein: CASSQLSQARGEQFF

J gene: TRBJ2-7
clone size: -
V gene: TRBV19
CDR3 protein: CASSMGQGVEQYF

J gene: TRBJ2-7
clone size: few
V gene: TRBV7-3
CDR3 protein: CASSPWWDLSYEQYF

J gene: TRBJ1-2
clone size: many
V gene: TRBV7-9
CDR3 protein: CASSPNYQGDRYGYTF